This T cell receptor beta chain was identified in a study of T cells in localized non-small cell lung cancer (dated by TCRdb to 2018 to 2020). Describing the broader study: T cell repertoires of 200 to 250 early-stage NSCLC patients were analyzed, with tumors being compared against uninvolved tumor-adjacent lungs. The cohort was made up of fewer than 250 treatment-naive NSCLC patients whose localized lung tumors had been resected. NSCLC patients had a mean age of roughly 66 years, and 129 were male and about 110 female.

There are a few counts of this clone. It has no known antigen specificity. No qualities accompany the bases; no much larger clone lies one base away. Relative to germline, V is 2 bases shorter and J is 6 bases shorter, with 10 bases between their ends. CDR1 and CDR2 were assigned from the germline V gene as MDHEN and SYDVKM. Including cysteine and phenylalanine, the CDR3 has 13 amino acids. Left in the record is the CDR3 DNA by itself, 39 bases read in frame from the first base. At diagnosis, peripheral blood, uninvolved tumor-adjacent lung and tumor were collected and stored as a combination of fresh-frozen and FFPE material. The immunoSEQ Assay was used to sequence TCR beta CDR3 regions from DNA. Regarding the original processing steps: T cell density was computed as TCR beta template counts normalized to usable DNA estimated by amplifying housekeeping genes. Richness was estimated with the preseqR package, extrapolating to 400,000 templates for PBMC samples and 120,000 templates for tissue samples. Clonality was defined as one minus Pielou's evenness. Differential abundance testing on productive amino-acid clonotypes, with a minimum total count of 5 and an alpha of 0.1, was used to identify tissue-enriched TCRs. The Jaccard Index and the Morisita Overlap Index were used to measure repertoire overlap between compartments. GLIPH grouped TCR beta CDR3s together with public tetramer-defined viral CDR3s, and a viral motif had to include at least three viral sequences and also show V-gene enrichment. TCRdb's version of the immuneACCESS table is confined to in-frame rearrangements and falls short of the full clone set. An unresolved V gene accounts for under half of the shortfall where checked; the remainder is of unknown origin. The V and J calls and the clone size are those of that table, but D and trimming were determined from the DNA. This sample holds a few thousand clones; 20% to 25% were observed only once. The ten most abundant clones make up under 25% of the sample.

Overall results and qualifications from the work: Of the top 100 tumor clones, a median of 57 were detected in paired uninvolved adjacent lung; 28 were also among that lung's top 100. Higher T cell density in blood was associated with longer overall survival, whereas higher clonality in adjacent lung was associated with shorter survival. Since the design was exploratory, TCR variables were selected using unadjusted p-values with no false-discovery rate correction. The highest T cell clonality was observed in uninvolved tumor-adjacent lung, where clonality exceeded that of tumor, suggesting that antigenic responses were more focused in uninvolved tumor-adjacent lung. Because multi-region sequencing of the tumors was not done, intratumor heterogeneity could not be ruled out.

Recombination connected TRBV28 to TRBJ1-2, and perhaps TRBD1 as D gene, on 6 matching bases. The sample here was lung tumor tissue, taken before any cancer treatment. This clonotype was obtained from a woman between 35 and 70 years old with stage I lung adenocarcinoma. The DNA sequence reads TGTGCCAGCAGTTTAGGACAGTTGCATGGCTACACCTTC. Translated, this gives CASSLGQLHGYTF.